The 30 T cell receptor beta chains presented below share a single source sample, sequenced in a study of glioma-infiltrating T cells after dendritic cell vaccination. Time point specified: after dendritic cell vaccination, including at tumor progression/relapse. The table came from immunoSEQ multiplex PCR; TCRdb's copy has only in-frame clones and leaves some out. The sample contains approximately 50,000 clones, 85% to 90% of which appear only once. The sample consisted of blood, taken after dendritic cell vaccination. These receptors were taken from a human donor with glioblastoma.

CDR3 loop: CASTGQTLNSPLHF. As DNA, the CDR3 is TGTGCCAGCACTGGACAGACACTAAATTCACCCCTCCACTTT. This sequence joins TRBV27 and TRBJ1-6; D is perhaps TRBD1 (6 bases). Trimming took off 7 bases at V and 7 bases at J, with 14 bases between the two ends. Germline CDR1 is MNHEY and CDR2 is SMNVEV (reference sequence). The CDR3 has 14 residues.

The chain couples TRBV9 to TRBJ2-7, with a weak D call TRBD1 (5 bases). This CDR3 comprises 15 residues. Looked up from germline, CDR1 is SGDLS and CDR2 is YYNGEE. V dropped 0 bases and J dropped 2 bases, with 12 bases sitting between them. In DNA, the CDR3 is TGTGCCAGCAGCGTAGCTCCCGAGGACACCTACGAGCAGTACTTC. It codes for CASSVAPEDTYEQYF.

This sequence joins TRBV5-4 and TRBJ1-2; 9 positions agree with TRBD1. From germline, CDR1 is SGHNT and CDR2 YYREEE (reference sequence). The CDR3 length is 16 residues. The junction had 12 bases not matched to a gene; V was cut back by 4 bases and J by 5 bases. This CDR3 is CASSQWRQGVEYGYTF. Written as DNA, the CDR3 is TGTGCCAGCAGCCAATGGAGACAGGGGGTTGAGTATGGCTACACCTTC.

This chain uses TRBV10-3 with TRBJ2-3, with TRBD1 matching 9 bases. CDR1 is ENHRY, CDR2 SYGVKD, per germline. J lost 3 bases, V lost 6 bases, and 10 bases had no gene match. This CDR3 has 16 residues. CDR3 bases: TGTGCCATCAGCGACAGGGGGGGCAGTGGTACAGATACGCAGTATTTT. Its protein product is CAISDRGGSGTDTQYF.

This clone has just one count. The chain couples TRBV5-4 to TRBJ2-1, with TRBD1 identical over 7 bases. Germline CDR1 SGHNT, CDR2 YYREEE (reference sequence). The CDR3 loop spans 17 amino acids. V gave up 2 bases and J gave up 0 bases; unmatched junction bases: 8. In nucleotides, the CDR3 is TGTGCCAGCAGCTTCAATCAGGGGGTGACCTCCTACAATGAGCAGTTCTTC. Translation: CASSFNQGVTSYNEQFF. The full variable domain, with the rest looked up from reference TRBV5-4 and TRBJ2-1, is ETGVTQSPTHLIKTRGQQVTLRCSSQSGHNTVSWYQQALGQGPQFIFQYYREEENGRGNFPPRFSGLQFPNYSSELNVNALELDDSALYLCASSFNQGVTSYNEQFFGPGTRLTVL.

This sequence joins TRBV5-1 and TRBJ2-1; TRBD1 aligns across 7 bases. The CDR3 has 15 residues. After removal of 6 bases from V and 10 bases from J, the junction contained 16 bases not matched to a gene. The germline V gene has CDR1 SGHRS and CDR2 YFSETQ. CDR3: CASNLGDSEVGEQFF. The CDR3 DNA reads TGCGCCAGCAACTTAGGGGACAGTGAAGTAGGCGAGCAGTTCTTC.

This chain uses TRBV5-1 with TRBJ2-5; TRBD1 is a possible D gene (5 bases). Looked up from germline, CDR1 is SGHRS and CDR2 is YFSETQ. V lost 4 bases and J lost 1, with 11 bases in between. CDR3 length equals 14 residues. DNA for the CDR3: TGCGCCAGCAGCATTTTGGGGCCCCAAGAGACCCAGTACTTC. It encodes CASSILGPQETQYF.

This chain connects TRBV19 to TRBJ1-5; a weak D match, TRBD1 (6 bases). V gave up 8 bases and J gave up 0 bases, with 11 bases separating them. Germline assignment: CDR1 LNHDA and CDR2 SQIVND (reference sequence). The CDR3 length is 14 residues. CDR3 residues: CASGQFLSNQPQHF. CDR3 nucleotide sequence: TGTGCCAGTGGACAGTTCCTTAGCAATCAGCCCCAGCATTTT.

This chain uses TRBV5-6 with TRBJ1-5, with D possibly being TRBD1 (5 bases). The V gene lost 0 bases and the J gene lost 4 bases, with 5 bases spanning the gap. Per the germline V gene, CDR1 is SGHDT and CDR2 is YYEEEE. The CDR3 extends over 13 amino acids. CDR3 bases: TGTGCCAGCAGCTTGGACAGGAATCAGCCCCAGCATTTT. Translating gives CASSLDRNQPQHF.

V is TRBV27 and J is TRBJ1-2; TRBD1 matches 7 bases. Per germline, CDR1 MNHEY and CDR2 SMNVEV (reference sequence). This CDR3 has 15 amino acids. V was clipped by 6 bases and J by 5 bases; unmatched bases: 12. CDR3 nucleotides: TGTGCCAGCAGGGCCACGGGGGGGACAGAATATGGCTACACCTTC. It specifies CASRATGGTEYGYTF.

This chain uses TRBV10-3 with TRBJ2-1; D may be TRBD1 (6 bases). CDR3 length equals 13 residues. CDR1 and CDR2 (germline): ENHRY, SYGVKD. Trimming shortened V by 7 bases and J by 7 bases, and 14 bases separated the two germline ends. The CDR3 DNA is TGTGCCATCACCGAGGGCAGGGGAAATGAGCAGTTCTTC. Its translation is CAITEGRGNEQFF.

The chain combines TRBV7-2 with TRBJ1-4; unclear D gene. From germline, CDR1 is SGHTA and CDR2 FQGNSA. Trimming left V 1 base short and J 1 base short, with 7 bases between. The CDR3 is 15 amino acids. CDR3 sequence (DNA): TGTGCCAGCAGCTTAGGTGGCAGAACTAATGAAAAACTGTTTTTT. Translation: CASSLGGRTNEKLFF.

On this clone itself: The sample has other DNA sequences that encode this CDR3 too. The chain links TRBV25-1 to TRBJ1-5; 8 nucleotides match TRBD1. Germline V lookup: CDR1 MGHDK, CDR2 SYGVNS. The CDR3 consists of 13 residues. V was clipped by 3 bases and J by 5 bases; unmatched bases: 0. CDR3 DNA sequence: TGTGCCAGCAGTGACAGGGGGCATCAGCCCCAGCATTTT. It yields the protein CASSDRGHQPQHF.

The chain has TRBV30 and TRBJ2-3, with 12 nucleotides matching TRBD2. In germline, CDR1 is GTSNPN, CDR2 SVGIG (reference sequence). CDR3 length: 14 amino acids. Trimming took 5 bases from V and 1 from J; bases not matched to a gene: 1. DNA of the CDR3: TGTGCCTGGCGGACTAGCGGGGGCACAGATACGCAGTATTTT. Its protein product is CAWRTSGGTDTQYF. The full variable domain, completed using reference TRBV30 and TRBJ2-3, is SQTIHQWPATLVQPVGSPLSLECTVEGTSNPNLYWYRQAAGRGLQLLFYSVGIGQISSEVPQNLSASRPQDRQFILSSKKLLLSDSGFYLCAWRTSGGTDTQYFGPGTRLTVL.

The chain is built from TRBV7-3 and TRBJ1-5, with D unclear. The germline V and J ends were trimmed by 4 bases and 4 bases, with 23 bases remaining between them. This CDR3 region has 18 residues. Germline V gene sequence: CDR1 SGHTA, CDR2 FQGTGA. The DNA of the CDR3 is TGTGCCAGCAGCTCTAGCCTGACACGATTCGGGATTAATCAGCCCCAGCATTTT. Translated: CASSSSLTRFGINQPQHF. Full variable domain (outside the CDR3, taken from reference TRBV7-3 and TRBJ1-5): GAGVSQTPSNKVTEKGKYVELRCDPISGHTALYWYRQSLGQGPEFLIYFQGTGAADDSGLPNDRFFAVRPEGSVSTLKIQRTERGDSAVYLCASSSSLTRFGINQPQHFGDGTRLSIL.

The CDR3 is CAWTRDSHNEQFF. CDR3 bases: TGTGCCTGGACCCGGGACAGCCACAATGAGCAGTTCTTC. This rearrangement joins TRBV30 to TRBJ2-1, with 7 nucleotides matching TRBD1. The V gene's germline CDR1 is GTSNPN and CDR2 SVGIG (reference sequence). V was pared by 4 bases and J by 5 bases, with 5 bases of the junction left unmatched. The CDR3 covers 13 residues.

This clone occurred once. The chain is built from TRBV11-2 and TRBJ1-2; D gene unclear. The V and J ends lost 1 base and 7 bases respectively, with 7 bases between them. The CDR3 is made up of 12 amino acids. Germline V gene sequence: CDR1 SGHAT, CDR2 FQNNGV. CDR3 DNA: TGTGCCAGCAGCTTAGGGGAGGTTGGCTACACCTTC. Amino acids: CASSLGEVGYTF.

This clone was counted once. The chain couples TRBV6-5 to TRBJ2-1; 7 nucleotides line up with TRBD2. CDR1 is MNHEY and CDR2 is SVGAGI in the germline V gene. This CDR3 has 15 amino acids. Trimming removed 7 bases from V and 0 bases from J; junction bases left unmatched: 6. The CDR3 DNA sequence: TGTGCCAGCACGGGGGGTGCTAGCTCCTACAATGAGCAGTTCTTC. Amino acids: CASTGGASSYNEQFF.

The chain is built from TRBV30 and TRBJ2-7, with D perhaps TRBD2 (6 bases). CDR3 length equals 13 residues. V was pared by 2 bases and J by 3 bases, with 11 bases between. Germline values: CDR1 GTSNPN, CDR2 SVGIG (reference sequence). The CDR3 bases are TGTGCCTGGAGTCCAGGCGGGGACTACGAGCAGTACTTC. Protein: CAWSPGGDYEQYF.

CDR3 loop: CASRATYSNQPQHF. The CDR3 DNA is TGTGCCAGCAGGGCGACTTATAGCAATCAGCCCCAGCATTTT. The genes are TRBV2 and TRBJ1-5; D is ambiguous. The CDR3 loop spans 14 amino acids. V lost 6 bases, J lost 0 bases, and 9 bases lay in between. Germline loops: CDR1 SNHLY, CDR2 FYNNEI. The full variable domain, its missing parts supplied by reference TRBV2 and TRBJ1-5, is EPEVTQTPSHQVTQMGQEVILRCVPISNHLYFYWYRQILGQKVEFLVSFYNNEISEKSEIFDDQFSVERPDGSNFTLKIRSTKLEDSAMYFCASRATYSNQPQHFGDGTRLSIL.

The chain has TRBV6-1 and TRBJ1-2; the D is unclear. The germline V gene has CDR1 MNHNS and CDR2 SASEGT. V lost 3 bases and J 2 bases, leaving 4 bases between the germline ends. The CDR3 runs to 12 residues. The CDR3 bases are TGTGCCAGCAGTGACAAAAACTATGGCTACACCTTC. Its translation: CASSDKNYGYTF.

The chain employs TRBV7-8 and TRBJ1-5; unclear D gene. V lost 2 bases and J lost 2, with 16 bases in between. This CDR3 is 17 amino acids long. CDR1 SGHVS and CDR2 FQNEAQ come from the germline V gene. For the CDR3, the DNA is TGTGCCAGCAGCTTACCAAAAAGGCGGATGGGCAATCAGCCCCAGCATTTT. This gives the protein CASSLPKRRMGNQPQHF.

In this sample, this clone turned up many times. The CDR3 bases are TGCGCCAGCAGCCAAGACAGGGTTGGGAATCAGCCCCAGCATTTT. As protein: CASSQDRVGNQPQHF. This chain joins TRBV4-3 and TRBJ1-5, with a possible D match to TRBD1 (5 bases). The V gene's germline CDR1 is LGHNA and CDR2 YSLEER. V lost 0 bases to trimming and J lost 4 bases, with 10 bases between them. The CDR3 sequence is 15 residues long.

The J gene is TRBJ2-3, the V gene TRBV7-2; a possible D gene is TRBD2 (6 bases). The germline V gene encodes CDR1 SGHTA and CDR2 FQGNSA. CDR3 length: 15 residues. Deletions cut 2 bases from V and 1 base from J, with 10 bases between. In DNA, the CDR3 is TGTGCCAGCAGCTTAACGGGGGTGGGCACAGATACGCAGTATTTT. Protein: CASSLTGVGTDTQYF. Filled out from reference TRBV7-2 and TRBJ2-3, the complete variable domain reads GAGVSQSPSNKVTEKGKDVELRCDPISGHTALYWYRQSLGQGLEFLIYFQGNSAPDKSGLPSDRFSAERTGGSVSTLTIQRTQQEDSAVYLCASSLTGVGTDTQYFGPGTRLTVL.

V usage is TRBV21-1 and J usage is TRBJ1-5. TRBV21-1 is termed a pseudogene. The CDR3 length is 18 residues. CDR3 residues: CASSARGGGALANQPQHF. Here the CDR3 DNA reads TGTGCCAGCAGCGCCCGCGGCGGGGGGGCGCTAGCAAATCAGCCCCAGCATTTT.

The rearrangement uses TRBV5-4 and TRBJ1-6; TRBD1 matches 10 bases. Germline V CDR1 and CDR2: SGHNT, YYREEE (reference sequence). This CDR3 comprises 15 residues. After removal of 2 bases from V and 10 bases from J, the junction contained 6 bases not matched to a gene. CDR3 in DNA: TGTGCCAGCAGCTTCTCGGGACAGGGGCGGTCACCCCTCCACTTT. Amino acids: CASSFSGQGRSPLHF.

The J gene is TRBJ1-2, the V gene TRBV15; D call uncertain. CDR1 LNHNV and CDR2 YYDKDF come from the germline V gene (reference sequence). V lost 3 bases and J 8 bases, leaving 16 bases between the germline ends. The CDR3 sequence is 14 residues long. The CDR3 DNA is TGTGCCACCAGCAGCCAACGGAGTTCGGCGGGCTACACCTTC. Its translation: CATSSQRSSAGYTF.

The chain links TRBV28 to TRBJ1-2, with 8 bases identical to TRBD1. This CDR3 is 13 amino acids long. Looked up from germline, CDR1 is MDHEN and CDR2 is SYDVKM. With 10 bases clipped from V and 3 bases from J, the junction kept 7 bases outside the gene matches. Written as DNA, the CDR3 is TGTGCCATCCTGGACAGGGCAGACTATGGCTACACCTTC. Its protein is CAILDRADYGYTF.

V is TRBV19 and J is TRBJ2-3, with 9 bases matching TRBD1. The germline gives CDR1 LNHDA, CDR2 SQIVND (reference sequence). The CDR3 has 15 amino acids. J gave up 3 bases and V 4 bases, and 5 bases lay outside the gene matches. CDR3 nucleotide sequence: TGTGCCAGTAGTAGGCTCGGACAGGGGACAGATACGCAGTATTTT. Translating it yields CASSRLGQGTDTQYF.

The J gene is TRBJ2-7, the V gene TRBV9; TRBD2 is a possible D gene (5 bases). The length of the CDR3 is 15 residues. V was pared by 0 bases and J by 3 bases, with 13 bases between. Germline lookup yields CDR1 SGDLS and CDR2 YYNGEE. CDR3 sequence reads: CASSVGAGWDYEQYF. Here the CDR3 DNA reads TGTGCCAGCAGCGTAGGGGCGGGCTGGGACTACGAGCAGTACTTC. The full variable domain, its missing parts supplied by reference TRBV9 and TRBJ2-7, is DSGVTQTPKHLITATGQRVTLRCSPRSGDLSVYWYQQSLDQGLQFLIQYYNGEERAKGNILERFSAQQFPDLHSELNLSSLELGDSALYFCASSVGAGWDYEQYFGPGTRLTVT.